The sequence of this T cell receptor (beta chain) was determined in a study of patients and donors after allogeneic stem cell transplantation. This clonotype occurred a few times. MiXCR was run by TCRdb on the RT-PCR reads, yielding one entry per CDR3 protein. Here the sample spans over 400,000 distinct CDR3 sequences, around 15% being singletons. V shed 5 bases and J shed 2 bases, with 13 bases lying between them. Germline V lookup: CDR1 SGHRS, CDR2 YFSETQ. This CDR3 is built from 14 residues. The rearrangement uses TRBV5-1 and TRBJ1-2; D possibly corresponds to TRBD1 (5 bases). Sequencing input: blood, either unsorted or a sorted T cell fraction (not recorded which). The clonotype was recovered from a human donor who was either an allogeneic HSCT recipient or a stem cell or donor lymphocyte infusion donor (not recorded which). It is not recorded whose cells these are; they may come from a transplant donor. CDR3 DNA: TGCGCCAGCAGTCCGGGCAGGGCAAACTATGGCTACACCTTC. Its translation: CASSPGRANYGYTF. Together with reference TRBV5-1 and TRBJ1-2, the CDR3 gives the full variable domain: KAGVTQTPRYLIKTRGQQVTLSCSPISGHRSVSWYQQTPGQGLQFLFEYFSETQRNKGNFPGRFSGRQFSNSRSEMNVSTLELGDSALYLCASSPGRANYGYTFGSGTRLTVV.